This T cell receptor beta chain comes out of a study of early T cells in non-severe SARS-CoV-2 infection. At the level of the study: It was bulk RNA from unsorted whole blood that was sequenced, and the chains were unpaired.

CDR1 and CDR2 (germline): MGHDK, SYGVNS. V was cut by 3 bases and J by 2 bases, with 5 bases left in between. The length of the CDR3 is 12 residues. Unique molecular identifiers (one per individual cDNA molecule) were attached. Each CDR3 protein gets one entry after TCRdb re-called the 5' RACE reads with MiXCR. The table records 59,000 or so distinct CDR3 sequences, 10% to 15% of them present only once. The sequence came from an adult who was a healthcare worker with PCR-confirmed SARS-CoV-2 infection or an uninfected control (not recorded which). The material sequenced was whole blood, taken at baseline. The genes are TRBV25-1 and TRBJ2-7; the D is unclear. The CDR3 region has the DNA TGTGCCAGCAGTGACGTAACCTACGAGCAGTACTTC. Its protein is CASSDVTYEQYF.